The 10 T cell receptor beta chains in this list originate from one sample, sequenced in a study of cytomegalovirus exposure and HLA in healthy donors. A multiplex PCR was run with 60 Vbeta primers and 13 Jbeta primers. Only in-frame clones appear in the TCRdb table, and some are missing; sequencing was by immunoSEQ multiplex PCR. The repertoire holds roughly 160,000 clones, with around four fifths as singletons. Sample: PBMCs. These receptors were taken from a man aged 30-40 years in good health and CMV-seronegative.

This chain connects TRBV18 to TRBJ2-7; maybe TRBD1 (5 bases). Trimming left V 1 base short and J 0 bases short, with 13 bases between. CDR3 length equals 16 residues. Germline CDR1 and CDR2: KGHSH and LQKENI. The CDR3 loop reads CASSPLPQGSSYEQYF. The CDR3 DNA sequence: TGTGCCAGCTCACCACTCCCTCAGGGAAGCTCCTACGAGCAGTACTTC.

The chain couples TRBV5-1 to TRBJ2-2, with D possibly matching TRBD2 (6 bases). Germline V gene lookup returns CDR1 SGHRS and CDR2 YFSETQ. This CDR3 is 13 amino acids long. V lost 3 bases and J 4 bases, leaving 7 bases between the germline ends. The CDR3 nucleotides are TGCGCCAGCAGCTACGGGGGCACCGGGGAGCTGTTTTTT. The encoded protein is CASSYGGTGELFF.

This chain uses TRBV19 with TRBJ2-7; possibly TRBD1 for D (6 bases). V lost 4 bases and J lost 2, with 18 bases in between. There are 16 residues in the CDR3. The germline CDR1 and CDR2 sequences are LNHDA and SQIVND (reference sequence). The CDR3 protein is CASSRDGQRATYEQYF. As DNA, the CDR3 is TGTGCCAGTAGTAGGGACGGACAGAGGGCCACCTACGAGCAGTACTTC. Variable domain in full (rest from reference TRBV19 and TRBJ2-7): DGGITQSPKYLFRKEGQNVTLSCEQNLNHDAMYWYRQDPGQGLRLIYYSQIVNDFQKGDIAEGYSVSREKKESFPLTVTSAQKNPTAFYLCASSRDGQRATYEQYFGPGTRLTVT.

The chain is built from TRBV7-9 and TRBJ1-4; D gene ambiguous. The ends were cut back, 1 base at V and 7 bases at J, with 7 bases in the middle. Germline CDR1 is SEHNR and CDR2 is FQNEAQ (reference sequence). The CDR3 sequence is 13 residues long. This chain's CDR3 is CASSLGSAEKLFF. The CDR3, as DNA: TGTGCCAGCAGCTTAGGAAGCGCTGAAAAACTGTTTTTT.

The chain links TRBV30 to TRBJ2-7, with 7 nucleotides matching TRBD2. Trimming removed 2 bases from V and 9 bases from J; junction bases left unmatched: 7. The V gene's germline CDR1 is GTSNPN and CDR2 SVGIG (reference sequence). The CDR3 totals 12 residues. The CDR3 here is CAWSPRGEVQYF. The CDR3 region has the DNA TGTGCCTGGAGTCCACGGGGGGAGGTGCAGTACTTC.

The chain couples TRBV7-9 to TRBJ2-2; 7 bases are shared with TRBD2. The trim removed 1 base at V and 7 bases at J, leaving 6 bases unmatched. The CDR3 runs to 15 residues. From germline, CDR1 is SEHNR and CDR2 FQNEAQ (reference sequence). CDR3 coding DNA: TGTGCCAGCAGCTTAGGAGAGCGGGGTGTCGGGGAGCTGTTTTTT. Amino acids: CASSLGERGVGELFF. The full variable domain, rest sourced from reference TRBV7-9 and TRBJ2-2, is DTGVSQNPRHKITKRGQNVTFRCDPISEHNRLYWYRQTLGQGPEFLTYFQNEAQLEKSRLLSDRFSAERPKGSFSTLEIQRTEQGDSAMYLCASSLGERGVGELFFGEGSRLTVL.

The V call is TRBV27, the J call TRBJ2-1; 9 nucleotides align to TRBD2. With 3 bases clipped from V and 9 bases from J, the junction kept 12 bases outside the gene matches. This CDR3 has 16 amino acids. Germline CDR1 reads MNHEY; CDR2 reads SMNVEV (reference sequence). The CDR3 region has the DNA TGTGCCAGCAGTTTGATTGCGGGAGGGCCTGATAGTGAGCAGTTCTTC. This gives the protein CASSLIAGGPDSEQFF.

The rearrangement links TRBV15 to TRBJ1-4; D ambiguous. The V gene's germline CDR1 is LNHNV and CDR2 YYDKDF (reference sequence). The CDR3 loop spans 15 amino acids. V was cut by 5 bases and J by 3 bases, with 13 bases left in between. The CDR3 sequence: CATSPRTAANEKLFF. The CDR3 DNA sequence: TGTGCCACCAGCCCCCGGACTGCGGCTAATGAAAAACTGTTTTTT.

This CDR3 reads CASSSEPGYSYEQYF. Written as DNA, the CDR3 is TGTGCCAGCAGTTCCGAGCCAGGGTACTCCTACGAGCAGTACTTC. The chain links TRBV28 to TRBJ2-7, with TRBD1 as a possible D gene (5 bases). In germline, CDR1 is MDHEN, CDR2 SYDVKM. The ends were cut back, 4 bases at V and 0 bases at J, with 13 bases in the middle. This CDR3 is 15 amino acids long.

This clone has a handful of counts. The V and J genes are TRBV7-6 and TRBJ2-1, with TRBD1 matching 7 bases. V lost 4 bases to trimming and J lost 2 bases; unmatched junction nucleotides: 11. The V gene's germline CDR1 is SGHVS and CDR2 FNYEAQ. The CDR3 is 17 amino acids. The CDR3 bases are TGTGCCAGCAGCTACAGACAGGGACCAATCACCTACAATGAGCAGTTCTTC. Translating it yields CASSYRQGPITYNEQFF. Together with reference TRBV7-6 and TRBJ2-1, the CDR3 gives the full variable domain: GAGVSQSPRYKVTKRGQDVALRCDPISGHVSLYWYRQALGQGPEFLTYFNYEAQQDKSGLPNDRFSAERPEGSISTLTIQRTEQRDSAMYRCASSYRQGPITYNEQFFGPGTRLTVL.